These 28 T cell receptor beta chains were sequenced from one sample in a study of siplizumab effects on memory and regulatory T cells. The data were produced by immunoSEQ multiplex PCR, yet TCRdb's version contains in-frame clones alone and is incomplete. Of more than 75,000 clones listed, roughly 93% are singletons. Sequenced sample: CD8+ T cells sorted from blood. The receptor set was obtained from a human donor in good health.

This rearrangement joins TRBV7-9 to TRBJ2-3, with TRBD2 matching 8 bases. The CDR3 has 16 residues. Trimming at V came to 2 bases and at J to 5 bases, leaving 9 bases not matched to a gene. The V gene's germline CDR1 is SEHNR and CDR2 FQNEAQ (reference sequence). The CDR3 loop reads CASSLFNGGAGDTQYF. The DNA of the CDR3 is TGTGCCAGCAGCTTATTTAACGGGGGGGCTGGAGATACGCAGTATTTT.

The chain is built from TRBV12-5 and TRBJ1-2; no definite D call. V lost 7 bases and J 6 bases, leaving 12 bases between the germline ends. Germline V gene lookup returns CDR1 LGHNT and CDR2 FRNRAP. There are 12 residues in the CDR3. DNA of the CDR3: TGTGCTAGTGCCCTAGCGTTTGATGGCTACACCTTC. Protein product: CASALAFDGYTF.

This chain connects TRBV19 to TRBJ2-7; TRBD1 agrees at 10 bases. With V trimmed by 5 bases and J by 2 bases, 3 bases remained unmatched. Germline V CDR1 and CDR2: LNHDA, SQIVND (reference sequence). The CDR3 totals 14 residues. CDR3 in amino acids: CASSWTGGPYEQYF. The CDR3 DNA reads as TGTGCCAGTAGTTGGACAGGGGGACCCTACGAGCAGTACTTC.

V usage is TRBV2 and J usage is TRBJ2-7; D is possibly TRBD1 (6 bases). V dropped 4 bases and J dropped 3 bases, with 10 bases sitting between them. Germline-derived CDR1 and CDR2 are SNHLY and FYNNEI. The CDR3 runs to 13 residues. The CDR3 coding sequence is TGTGCCAGCAGTGGGGGCAGGGGCTACGAGCAGTACTTC. Amino acids: CASSGGRGYEQYF.

The V and J genes are TRBV9 and TRBJ2-5, with a tentative D call TRBD1 (6 bases). This CDR3 has 15 amino acids. CDR1 and CDR2 (germline): SGDLS, YYNGEE. V lost 0 bases, J lost 2 bases, and 11 bases lay in between. CDR3 loop: CASSVEAGAQETQYF. The CDR3 bases are TGTGCCAGCAGCGTAGAGGCAGGGGCACAAGAGACCCAGTACTTC.

The chain recombines TRBV30 with TRBJ2-7; perhaps TRBD2 as D (5 bases). CDR1 and CDR2 from the germline V gene are GTSNPN and SVGIG (reference sequence). This CDR3 region has 13 residues. Trimming shortened V by 2 bases and J by 0 bases, and 8 bases separated the two germline ends. DNA of the CDR3: TGTGCCTGGAGTTCGGGGATCTCCTACGAGCAGTACTTC. It translates to CAWSSGISYEQYF.

The chain recombines TRBV5-6 with TRBJ1-4; perhaps TRBD1 as D (5 bases). The CDR3 length is 16 residues. Trimming cost V 3 bases and J 6 bases, with 18 bases left between them. The germline V gene encodes CDR1 SGHDT and CDR2 YYEEEE. The CDR3 coding sequence is TGTGCCAGCAGCTCCGGACCAGGGACGGGGTATGAAAAACTGTTTTTT. Residues: CASSSGPGTGYEKLFF. The full variable domain, its missing parts supplied by reference TRBV5-6 and TRBJ1-4, is DAGVTQSPTHLIKTRGQQVTLRCSPKSGHDTVSWYQQALGQGPQFIFQYYEEEERQRGNFPDRFSGHQFPNYSSELNVNALLLGDSALYLCASSSGPGTGYEKLFFGSGTQLSVL.

J is TRBJ2-7 and V is TRBV4-1; unclear D gene. The CDR3 contains 12 residues. The germline CDR1 and CDR2 sequences are MGHRA and YSYEKL. V was trimmed by 0 bases and J by 7 bases, leaving 7 bases between them. Here the CDR3 reads CASSQDRGEQYF. As DNA, the CDR3 is TGCGCCAGCAGCCAAGATCGCGGTGAGCAGTACTTC.

The CDR3 here is CASSLVGWWKDGYTF. As DNA, the CDR3 is TGTGCCAGCAGCTTAGTAGGATGGTGGAAGGATGGCTACACCTTC. The rearrangement joins TRBV11-2 to TRBJ1-2; no clear D. Deletions cut 1 base from V and 6 bases from J, with 15 bases between. Germline V gene sequence: CDR1 SGHAT, CDR2 FQNNGV. The CDR3 contains 15 residues.

This chain connects TRBV9 to TRBJ2-1, with a possible D match to TRBD1 (6 bases). CDR1 SGDLS and CDR2 YYNGEE come from the germline V gene. The CDR3 is 19 amino acids. Trimming took 3 bases from V and 9 from J, leaving 31 bases between them. The CDR3 bases are TGTGCCAGCAGCGCCGGGTCTACCTGGTCTATCAGGGGTAACATTGAGCAGTTCTTC. Protein sequence: CASSAGSTWSIRGNIEQFF.

V and J are TRBV4-1 and TRBJ2-1; 9 bases match TRBD2. Trimming at V came to 3 bases and at J to 10 bases, leaving 10 bases not matched to a gene. There are 15 residues in the CDR3. In germline, CDR1 is MGHRA, CDR2 YSYEKL. The CDR3 loop reads CASSHSSGVWREQFF. The CDR3 DNA is TGCGCCAGCAGCCATTCTAGCGGGGTATGGCGGGAGCAGTTCTTC.

The chain uses TRBV15 and TRBJ2-3, with TRBD1 matching over 7 bases. Germline V gives CDR1 LNHNV, CDR2 YYDKDF (reference sequence). The CDR3 runs to 14 residues. V trimming: 3 bases; J trimming: 9 bases; junction bases outside the gene matches: 9. In nucleotides, the CDR3 is TGTGCCACCAGCAGCGACAGGGTCCCGGGCACGCAGTATTTT. Its protein product is CATSSDRVPGTQYF.

This sequence joins TRBV20-1 and TRBJ2-7; D is perhaps TRBD2 (5 bases). CDR1 DFQATT and CDR2 SNEGSKA come from the germline V gene (reference sequence). V was shortened by 1 base and J by 6 bases, with 7 bases between the two germline ends. The CDR3 consists of 11 residues. The CDR3 DNA follows: TGCAGTGCTAGAGTGGACTTCGAGCAGTACTTC. Protein product: CSARVDFEQYF.

The chain joins TRBV7-3 to TRBJ1-5; TRBD1 matches 8 bases. V was clipped by 6 bases and J by 6 bases; unmatched bases: 10. CDR3 length equals 15 residues. CDR1 and CDR2 from the germline V gene are SGHTA and FQGTGA. CDR3 amino acids: CASSLAGGFGQPQHF. CDR3 DNA: TGTGCCAGCAGTTTAGCAGGGGGCTTCGGTCAGCCCCAGCATTTT.

This clone showed up just once. The chain joins TRBV7-3 to TRBJ2-3; no definite D call. Looked up from germline, CDR1 is SGHTA and CDR2 is FQGTGA. This CDR3 has 15 residues. V lost 2 bases to trimming and J lost 1 base, with 10 bases between them. The DNA of the CDR3 is TGTGCCAGCAGCTTAGGGGAAATTGGCACAGATACGCAGTATTTT. Encoded protein: CASSLGEIGTDTQYF. The variable domain in full, completed from reference TRBV7-3 and TRBJ2-3, reads GAGVSQTPSNKVTEKGKYVELRCDPISGHTALYWYRQSLGQGPEFLIYFQGTGAADDSGLPNDRFFAVRPEGSVSTLKIQRTERGDSAVYLCASSLGEIGTDTQYFGPGTRLTVL.

The rearrangement links TRBV27 to TRBJ1-2, with a tentative D call TRBD1 (6 bases). Trimming removed 0 bases from V and 6 bases from J, with 20 bases in between. Germline lookup yields CDR1 MNHEY and CDR2 SMNVEV (reference sequence). This CDR3 comprises 17 residues. The CDR3 DNA reads as TGTGCCAGCAGTTTATCGAATCTTCGGGGGGCTTACGATGGCTACACCTTC. Its translation: CASSLSNLRGAYDGYTF.

The chain couples TRBV6-6 to TRBJ2-2, with D perhaps assigned TRBD1 or TRBD2 (5 bases each). V was cut by 6 bases and J by 5 bases, with 19 bases left in between. The CDR3 is made up of 16 amino acids. Germline V gene sequence: CDR1 MNHNY, CDR2 SVGAGI (reference sequence). The CDR3 bases are TGTGCCAGCAGGCCAAGTGTTGGGGGAAGGACCGGGGAGCTGTTTTTT. Its protein is CASRPSVGGRTGELFF.

This rearrangement joins TRBV7-9 to TRBJ1-4, with a possible D match to TRBD1 (5 bases). With 2 bases removed from V and 3 bases from J, the gap between germline ends came to 7 bases. This CDR3 has 14 residues. Germline V gene sequence: CDR1 SEHNR, CDR2 FQNEAQ (reference sequence). Here the CDR3 DNA reads TGTGCCAGCAGCTTAAGGGGATCTAATGAAAAACTGTTTTTT. Its protein is CASSLRGSNEKLFF. The full variable domain, its missing parts supplied by reference TRBV7-9 and TRBJ1-4, is DTGVSQNPRHKITKRGQNVTFRCDPISEHNRLYWYRQTLGQGPEFLTYFQNEAQLEKSRLLSDRFSAERPKGSFSTLEIQRTEQGDSAMYLCASSLRGSNEKLFFGSGTQLSVL.

The rearrangement uses TRBV27 and TRBJ2-1, with 7 bases aligning to TRBD2. This CDR3 region has 16 residues. V lost 3 bases to trimming and J lost 3 bases; unmatched junction nucleotides: 8. CDR1 MNHEY and CDR2 SMNVEV come from the germline V gene (reference sequence). The CDR3 bases are TGTGCCAGCAGTTTTTTTACGACTAGCAACTACAATGAGCAGTTCTTC. This sequence encodes CASSFFTTSNYNEQFF.

As for this clone: The same CDR3 also results from other DNA sequences found in this sample. V and J are TRBV4-3 and TRBJ2-7; D uncertain. Trimming cost V 0 bases and J 2 bases, with 5 bases left between them. CDR3 length: 13 residues. CDR1 is LGHNA, CDR2 YSLEER, per germline. The CDR3 here is CASSQDLPYEQYF. For the CDR3, the DNA is TGCGCCAGCAGCCAAGATCTTCCCTACGAGCAGTACTTC.

As regards this clone: Different DNA sequences within this sample yield the same CDR3. This chain joins TRBV7-3 and TRBJ1-1; unclear D gene. V gave up 5 bases and J gave up 1 base, with 8 bases separating them. This CDR3 comprises 13 residues. Germline CDR1 is SGHTA and CDR2 is FQGTGA. The chain's CDR3 is CASSPGPNTEAFF. The CDR3 DNA follows: TGTGCCAGCAGCCCCGGGCCGAACACTGAAGCTTTCTTT.

This clone was counted once. This chain joins TRBV29-1 and TRBJ2-1; 10 bases match TRBD2. Looked up from germline, CDR1 is SQVTM and CDR2 is ANQGSEA. CDR3 size: 16 residues. V gave up 1 base and J gave up 0 bases; unmatched junction bases: 3. The CDR3 DNA is TGCAGCGTTGAAGGCCCTAGCGGGAGCTCCTACAATGAGCAGTTCTTC. It is translated as CSVEGPSGSSYNEQFF.

The chain is built from TRBV27 and TRBJ2-1, with 7 bases lining up with TRBD1. Looked up from germline, CDR1 is MNHEY and CDR2 is SMNVEV (reference sequence). This CDR3 spans 15 amino acids. The V segment lost 0 bases and the J segment 2 bases; nucleotides outside the gene matches: 1. Here the CDR3 reads CASSLSTGPYNEQFF. The CDR3 DNA reads TGTGCCAGCAGTTTATCGACAGGGCCCTACAATGAGCAGTTCTTC.

The V gene is TRBV29-1, the J gene TRBJ2-7, with 7 bases identical to TRBD2. Trimming took 2 bases from V and 4 from J; bases not matched to a gene: 11. Germline CDR1 SQVTM, CDR2 ANQGSEA. The CDR3 is 15 residues long. CDR3 nucleotide sequence: TGCAGCGTTGAATGGTCTAGCGGATCGGAATACGAGCAGTACTTC. It yields the protein CSVEWSSGSEYEQYF.

This clone was found once. The CDR3 DNA follows: TGCGCCAGCAGCCAGTCCGGGACAGGGGGGACTGAAGCTTTCTTT. Translating it yields CASSQSGTGGTEAFF. This chain uses TRBV4-1 with TRBJ1-1; 11 nucleotides line up with TRBD1. Trimming cost V 3 bases and J 5 bases; bases outside gene matches: 5. The CDR3 has 15 amino acids. Germline CDR1 and CDR2: MGHRA and YSYEKL.

Concerning this clone itself: One end of the junction is discordant with germline, which a read error may explain. The chain is built from TRBV7-7 and TRBJ2-5; D may correspond to TRBD1 or TRBD2 (5 bases each). The germline gives CDR1 SSHAT, CDR2 FNYEAQ (reference sequence). This CDR3 is built from 16 residues. This CDR3 is CASSLAPGQAQETQYF. The CDR3 DNA follows: TGTGCTAGCAGCTTAGCTCCGGGGCAGGCGCAAGAGACCCAGTACTTC.

V is TRBV4-1 and J is TRBJ2-2; D unresolved. CDR3 length: 12 residues. Trimming took off 2 bases at V and 6 bases at J, with 4 bases between the two ends. Germline values: CDR1 MGHRA, CDR2 YSYEKL. In DNA form, the CDR3 reads TGCGCCAGCAGCCAACTCCCCGGGGAGCTGTTTTTT. The encoded protein is CASSQLPGELFF.

The gene calls are TRBV30 and TRBJ1-6; tentative D call: TRBD1 (5 bases). CDR1 is GTSNPN and CDR2 is SVGIG in the germline V gene (reference sequence). The CDR3 is 15 amino acids. V dropped 0 bases and J dropped 2 bases, with 8 bases sitting between them. The CDR3 spells CAWSVRGAYNSPLHF. CDR3 DNA sequence: TGTGCCTGGAGTGTACGGGGCGCCTATAATTCACCCCTCCACTTT.